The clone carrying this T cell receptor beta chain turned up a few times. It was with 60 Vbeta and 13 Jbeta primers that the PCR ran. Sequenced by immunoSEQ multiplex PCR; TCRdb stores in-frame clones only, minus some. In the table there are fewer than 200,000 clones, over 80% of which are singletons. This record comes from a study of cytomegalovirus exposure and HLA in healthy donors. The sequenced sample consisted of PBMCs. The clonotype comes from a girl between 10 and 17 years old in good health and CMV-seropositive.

CDR3 DNA: TGTGCCAGCAGCGGAGGGGGCGCTTGGGAGACCCAGTACTTC. Translation gives CASSGGGAWETQYF. This sequence joins TRBV9 and TRBJ2-5; TRBD1 matches 7 bases. The V gene end was trimmed by 3 bases and the J gene end by 5 bases; junction bases not matched to a gene: 7. CDR3 size: 14 residues. Germline lookup yields CDR1 SGDLS and CDR2 YYNGEE.